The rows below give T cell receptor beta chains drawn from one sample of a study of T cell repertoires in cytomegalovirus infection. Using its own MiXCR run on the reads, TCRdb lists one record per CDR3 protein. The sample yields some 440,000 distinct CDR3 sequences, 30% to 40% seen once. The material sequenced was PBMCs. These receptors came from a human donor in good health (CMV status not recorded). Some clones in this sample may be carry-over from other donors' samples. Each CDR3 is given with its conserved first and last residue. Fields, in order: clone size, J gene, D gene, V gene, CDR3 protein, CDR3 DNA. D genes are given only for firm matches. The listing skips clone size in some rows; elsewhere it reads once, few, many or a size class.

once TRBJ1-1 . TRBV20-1 CSAIMNTEAFF TGCAGTGCTATAATGAACACTGAAGCTTTCTTT
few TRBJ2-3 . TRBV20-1 CSARPAGRSTDTQYF TGCAGTGCTAGGCCTGCGGGGAGGAGCACAGATACGCAGTATTTT
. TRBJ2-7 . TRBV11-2 CASSLGGTSPYEQYF TGTGCCAGCAGCTTAGGGGGAACTAGCCCCTACGAGCAGTACTTC
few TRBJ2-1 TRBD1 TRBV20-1 CSALQGALSNEQFF TGCAGTGCTCTACAGGGGGCCCTTTCGAATGAGCAGTTCTTC
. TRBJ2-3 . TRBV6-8 CASSRDTQSF TGTGCCAGCAGCCGGGATACGCAGTCTTTT
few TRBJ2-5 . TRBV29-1 CSVCRLGEAYETQYF TGCAGCGTGTGCCGACTAGGCGAGGCTTACGAGACCCAGTACTTC
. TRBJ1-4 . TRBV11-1 CASSPITGQIPPNEKLFF TGTGCCAGCAGCCCCATCACTGGACAGATCCCGCCTAATGAAAAACTGTTTTTT
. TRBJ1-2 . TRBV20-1 CSARGETIHYGYTF TGCAGTGCTAGAGGGGAGACCATCCACTATGGCTACACCTTC
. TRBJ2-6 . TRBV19 CASSIRGRSSGANVLTF TGTGCCAGTAGTATTCGGGGCAGAAGCTCTGGGGCCAACGTCCTGACTTTC
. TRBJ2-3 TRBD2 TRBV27 CASSLRPGGSTDTQYF TGTGCCAGCAGTTTACGCCCCGGGGGGAGCACAGATACGCAGTATTTT
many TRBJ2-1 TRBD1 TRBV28 CASSLWGQGGGEQFF TGTGCCAGCAGTTTATGGGGACAGGGCGGAGGTGAGCAGTTCTTC
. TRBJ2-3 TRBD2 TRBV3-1 CASSHETSEKADTQYF TGTGCCAGCAGCCATGAGACTAGCGAGAAGGCAGATACGCAGTATTTT
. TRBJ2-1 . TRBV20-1 CSADTNDQFF TGCAGTGCTGACACCAATGATCAGTTCTTC
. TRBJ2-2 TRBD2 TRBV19 CASSSPRGVDTGELFF TGTGCCAGTAGTTCTCCTCGGGGGGTTGACACCGGGGAGCTGTTTTTT
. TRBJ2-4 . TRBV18 CASSRGSKNIQYF TGTGCCAGCTCACGGGGATCAAAAAACATTCAGTACTTC
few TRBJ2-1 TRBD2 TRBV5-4 CAGTSGGAHEQFF TGTGCAGGGACTAGCGGGGGGGCCCATGAGCAGTTCTTC
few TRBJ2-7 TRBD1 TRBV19 CASSPTGYGYEQYF TGTGCCAGTAGCCCGACAGGGTACGGCTACGAGCAGTACTTC
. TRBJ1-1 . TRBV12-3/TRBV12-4 CASTERRKMNTEDFF TGTGCCAGCACAGAAAGAAGGAAGATGAACACTGAAGATTTCTTT
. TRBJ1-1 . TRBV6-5 CASSYSRQVNTEAFF TGTGCCAGCAGTTACTCACGGCAGGTGAACACTGAAGCTTTCTTT
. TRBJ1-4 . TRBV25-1 CASSDRNIATTNEKLFF TGTGCCAGCAGTGATCGGAACATAGCGACAACTAATGAAAAACTGTTTTTT
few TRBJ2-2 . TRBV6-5 CASKQGGPHTGELFF TGTGCCAGCAAGCAAGGGGGGCCCCACACCGGGGAGCTGTTTTTT
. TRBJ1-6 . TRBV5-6 CASSRNRVLHSPLHF TGTGCCAGCAGCAGAAACAGGGTTCTCCATTCACCCCTCCACTTT
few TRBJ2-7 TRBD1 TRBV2 CASRPPGQGSEQYF TGTGCCAGCAGGCCCCCGGGACAGGGGAGCGAGCAGTACTTC
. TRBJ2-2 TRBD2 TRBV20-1 CSASRLAGGPGELFF TGCAGTGCTAGCCGTCTAGCGGGGGGGCCCGGGGAGCTGTTTTTT
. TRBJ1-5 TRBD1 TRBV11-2 CASSGSTGAHQPQHF TGTGCCAGCAGCGGATCCACAGGGGCTCACCAGCCCCAGCATTTT
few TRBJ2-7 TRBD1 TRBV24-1 CATSDPRTGTYEQYF TGTGCCACCAGTGATCCTAGGACAGGGACCTACGAGCAGTACTTC
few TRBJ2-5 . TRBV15 CATSTIEAGNPAEETQYF TGTGCCACCAGCACAATAGAAGCAGGGAACCCCGCGGAAGAGACCCAGTACTTC
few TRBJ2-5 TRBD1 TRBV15 CATSRLRTGGTTQYF TGTGCCACCAGCAGACTGAGGACAGGGGGTACGACCCAGTACTTC
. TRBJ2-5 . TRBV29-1 CSAQPHFGF TGCAGCGCCCAACCTCACTTCGGCTTC
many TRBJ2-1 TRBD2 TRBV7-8 CASSLRVVLAGDNEQFF TGTGCCAGCAGCTTAAGGGTAGTGCTAGCGGGGGACAATGAGCAGTTCTTC
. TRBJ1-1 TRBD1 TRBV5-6 CASSVRDRAIHTEAFF TGTGCCAGCAGCGTCCGAGACAGGGCCATTCACACTGAAGCTTTCTTT
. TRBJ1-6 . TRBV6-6 CASSYPSEISPLHF TGTGCCAGCAGTTACCCGTCAGAAATATCACCCCTCCACTTT
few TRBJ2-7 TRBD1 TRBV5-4 CASSLSDRAYEQYF TGTGCCAGCAGCTTGTCGGACAGGGCATACGAGCAGTACTTC
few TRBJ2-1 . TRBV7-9 CASSLGGTPYNEQFF TGTGCCAGCAGCTTAGGCGGGACTCCCTACAATGAGCAGTTCTTC
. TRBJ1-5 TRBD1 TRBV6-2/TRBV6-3 CASSYRQGGYSNQPQHF TGTGCCAGCAGTTACAGACAGGGGGGTTATAGCAATCAGCCCCAGCATTTT
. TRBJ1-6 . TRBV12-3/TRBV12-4 CASSWPRDNSPLHF TGTGCCAGCAGTTGGCCAAGGGATAATTCACCCCTCCACTTT
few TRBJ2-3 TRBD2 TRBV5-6 CASSSPGLVTDTQYF TGTGCCAGCAGCTCGCCGGGACTAGTCACAGATACGCAGTATTTT
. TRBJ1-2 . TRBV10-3 CAISESAGAPGGYTF TGTGCCATCAGTGAGTCGGCAGGGGCGCCGGGTGGCTACACCTTC
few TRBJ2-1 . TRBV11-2 CASSSLVSTSILNEQFF TGTGCCAGCAGCTCCCTCGTGAGTACTAGTATACTCAATGAGCAGTTCTTC
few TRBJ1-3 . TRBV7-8 CASSLVIGSAGNTIYF TGTGCCAGCAGCTTAGTCATCGGGTCGGCGGGAAACACCATATATTTT
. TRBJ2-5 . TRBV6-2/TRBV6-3 CASEGGTAETQYF TGTGCCAGCGAAGGAGGGACCGCGGAGACCCAGTACTTC
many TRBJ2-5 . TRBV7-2 CASSWVGGEETQYF TGTGCCAGCAGCTGGGTCGGAGGGGAAGAGACCCAGTACTTC
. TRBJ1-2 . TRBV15 CATSRDPGIYGYTF TGTGCCACCAGCAGAGATCCGGGGATCTATGGCTACACCTTC
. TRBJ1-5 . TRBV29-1 CSVRDGNDQPQHF TGCAGCGTCCGGGACGGGAATGATCAGCCCCAGCATTTT
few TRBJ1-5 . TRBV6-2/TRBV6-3 CASSRNHRNQPQHF TGTGCCAGCAGCCGTAACCACAGGAATCAGCCCCAGCATTTT
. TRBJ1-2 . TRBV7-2 CARSLLGLRGFTF TGTGCAAGAAGCTTACTCGGTCTAAGGGGCTTCACCTTC
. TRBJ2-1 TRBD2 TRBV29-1 CSVAMGLAGGREQFF TGCAGCGTTGCGATGGGACTAGCGGGGGGGAGGGAGCAGTTCTTC
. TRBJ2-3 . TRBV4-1 CASSQDPLLGAGTDTQYF TGCGCCAGCAGCCAAGATCCCCTTTTAGGAGCGGGCACAGATACGCAGTATTTT
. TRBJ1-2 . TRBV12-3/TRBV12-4 CASSPRTKKNYGYTF TGTGCCAGCAGCCCGCGGACGAAAAAGAACTATGGCTACACCTTC
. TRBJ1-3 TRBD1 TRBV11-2 CASSYSRGGGNTLSF TGTGCCAGCAGCTATTCGAGAGGGGGCGGAAACACCCTATCTTTT
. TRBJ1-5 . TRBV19 CASSIDLMRGGNQPQHF TGTGCCAGTAGTATAGATCTGATGAGGGGGGGCAATCAGCCCCAGCATTTT
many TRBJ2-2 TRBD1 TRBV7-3 CASSSIPGGPGGMAGELFF TGTGCCAGCAGCTCCATCCCCGGTGGGCCAGGGGGTATGGCCGGGGAGCTGTTTTTT
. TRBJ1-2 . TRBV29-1 CSVESQGFVDGYTF TGCAGCGTTGAATCTCAGGGTTTTGTGGATGGCTACACCTTC
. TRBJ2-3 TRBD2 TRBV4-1 CASSQDTRGAWDTQYF TGCGCCAGCAGCCAAGATACGCGGGGGGCATGGGATACGCAGTATTTT
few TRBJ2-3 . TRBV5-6 CASSLPQGGTDTQYF TGTGCCAGCAGCTTGCCACAGGGCGGGACAGATACGCAGTATTTT